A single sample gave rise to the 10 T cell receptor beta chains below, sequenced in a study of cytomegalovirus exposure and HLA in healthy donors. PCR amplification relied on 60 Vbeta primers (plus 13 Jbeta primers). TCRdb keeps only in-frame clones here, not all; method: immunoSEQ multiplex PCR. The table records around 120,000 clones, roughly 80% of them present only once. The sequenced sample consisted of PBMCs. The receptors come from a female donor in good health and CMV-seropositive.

CDR3 region: CASSVGGRVGQETQYF. The CDR3 coding sequence is TGTGCCAGCAGCGTAGGAGGGCGGGTGGGCCAAGAGACCCAGTACTTC. The chain carries TRBV9 and TRBJ2-5; perhaps TRBD2 as D (5 bases). Looked up from germline, CDR1 is SGDLS and CDR2 is YYNGEE. The length of the CDR3 is 16 residues. Trimming removed 0 bases from V and 1 base from J, with 13 bases in between.

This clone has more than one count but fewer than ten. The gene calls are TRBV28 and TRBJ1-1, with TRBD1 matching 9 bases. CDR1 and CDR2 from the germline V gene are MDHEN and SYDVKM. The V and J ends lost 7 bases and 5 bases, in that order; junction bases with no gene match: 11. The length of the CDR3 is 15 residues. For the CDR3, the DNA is TGTGCCAGCACTACAGGGGGCGCCGGGATGACTGAAGCTTTCTTT. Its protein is CASTTGGAGMTEAFF.

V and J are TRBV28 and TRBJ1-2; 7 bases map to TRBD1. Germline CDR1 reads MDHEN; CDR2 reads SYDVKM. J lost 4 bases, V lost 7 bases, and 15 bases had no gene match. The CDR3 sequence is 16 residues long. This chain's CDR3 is CASTSGGRGISYGYTF. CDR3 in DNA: TGTGCCAGCACTTCTGGGGGCAGGGGGATAAGCTATGGCTACACCTTC.

The DNA for the CDR3 is TGTGCCTGGAGTTCTGATCGAAGCTCCACAACTAATGAAAAACTGTTTTTT. Translation gives CAWSSDRSSTTNEKLFF. The chain combines TRBV30 with TRBJ1-4; unclear D gene. Germline CDR1 reads GTSNPN; CDR2 reads SVGIG (reference sequence). V was shortened by 2 bases and J by 0 bases, with 16 bases between the two germline ends. This CDR3 is built from 17 residues.

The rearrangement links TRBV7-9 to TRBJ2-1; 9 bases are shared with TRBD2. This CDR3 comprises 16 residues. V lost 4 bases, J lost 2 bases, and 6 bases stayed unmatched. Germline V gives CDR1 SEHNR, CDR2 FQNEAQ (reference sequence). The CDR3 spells CASSSSGLAPYNEQFF. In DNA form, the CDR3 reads TGTGCCAGCAGCTCGTCGGGACTAGCTCCCTACAATGAGCAGTTCTTC.

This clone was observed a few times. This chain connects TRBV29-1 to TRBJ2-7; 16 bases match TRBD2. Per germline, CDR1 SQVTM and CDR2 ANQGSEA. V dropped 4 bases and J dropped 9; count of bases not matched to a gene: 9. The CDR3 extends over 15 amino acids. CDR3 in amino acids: CSVVVGTSGRGGQYF. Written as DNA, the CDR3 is TGCAGCGTTGTGGTAGGGACTAGCGGGAGGGGTGGGCAGTACTTC.

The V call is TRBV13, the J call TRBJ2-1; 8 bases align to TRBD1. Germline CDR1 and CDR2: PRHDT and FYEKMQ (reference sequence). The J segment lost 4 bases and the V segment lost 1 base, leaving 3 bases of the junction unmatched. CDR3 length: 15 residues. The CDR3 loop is CASSLVTGGYNEQFF. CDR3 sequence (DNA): TGTGCCAGCAGCTTAGTTACAGGGGGATACAATGAGCAGTTCTTC.

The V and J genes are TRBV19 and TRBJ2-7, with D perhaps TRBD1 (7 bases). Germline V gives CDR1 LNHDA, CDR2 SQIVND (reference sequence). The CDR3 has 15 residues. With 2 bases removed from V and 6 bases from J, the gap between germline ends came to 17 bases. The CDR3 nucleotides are TGTGCCAGTAGTATATCTTGGCAGGGGGGCGGCGAGCAGTACTTC. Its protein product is CASSISWQGGGEQYF.

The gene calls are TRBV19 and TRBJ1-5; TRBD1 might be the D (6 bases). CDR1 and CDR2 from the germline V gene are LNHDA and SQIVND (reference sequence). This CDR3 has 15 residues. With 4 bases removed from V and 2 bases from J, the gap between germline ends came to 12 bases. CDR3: CASSTNRVGNQPQHF. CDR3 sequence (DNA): TGTGCCAGTAGTACCAACAGGGTCGGCAATCAGCCCCAGCATTTT.

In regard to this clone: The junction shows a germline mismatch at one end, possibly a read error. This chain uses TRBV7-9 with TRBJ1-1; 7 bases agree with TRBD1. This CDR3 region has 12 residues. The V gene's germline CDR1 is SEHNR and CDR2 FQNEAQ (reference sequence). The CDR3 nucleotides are TGTTCCAGCAGCTTCCCAGGGGGAGAAGCTTTCTTT. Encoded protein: CSSSFPGGEAFF.